These 23 T cell receptor beta chains share one sample of origin, sequenced in a study of T cells expressing NK-cell markers. With the 5' RACE reads reprocessed, TCRdb shows one record per CDR3 protein and no DNA. Recorded for this sample: roughly 380,000 distinct CDR3 sequences. Sequenced sample: blood T cells: a sorted CD56 or NKG2C T cell subset, CD4+ or CD8+ T cells, or bulk PBMC T cells (not recorded which). These receptors were collected from a man aged 18-70 years in good health.

The chain couples TRBV20-1 to TRBJ2-5; TCRdb's assignment of TRBD2 cannot be checked, as there is no DNA. CDR3 size: 14 residues. Germline V gene lookup returns CDR1 DFQATT and CDR2 SNEGSKA (reference sequence). CDR3 sequence reads: CSARPLGVRETQYF.

The rearrangement links TRBV2 to TRBJ2-1; there is no DNA to check the TCRdb D call of TRBD2. The CDR3 spans 15 residues. CDR1 and CDR2 (germline): SNHLY, FYNNEI. CDR3 loop: CASKDGLGLDNEQFF.

CDR3 in amino acids: CASSPSPGPQETQYF. The chain uses TRBV5-6 and TRBJ2-5; absent DNA, TCRdb's TRBD1 call cannot be checked. This CDR3 comprises 15 residues. In germline, CDR1 is SGHDT, CDR2 YYEEEE.

The chain uses TRBV7-8 and TRBJ1-4; there is no DNA to check the TCRdb D call of TRBD1. The CDR3 sequence is 17 residues long. The germline V gene encodes CDR1 SGHVS and CDR2 FQNEAQ. CDR3 sequence: CASSNIDPGPTNEKLFF. The full variable domain, with the rest looked up from reference TRBV7-8 and TRBJ1-4, is GAGVSQSPRYKVAKRGQDVALRCDPISGHVSLFWYQQALGQGPEFLTYFQNEAQLDKSGLPSDRFFAERPEGSVSTLKIQRTQQEDSAVYLCASSNIDPGPTNEKLFFGSGTQLSVL.

The chain recombines TRBV25-1 with TRBJ2-5. This CDR3 region has 11 residues. The V gene's germline CDR1 is MGHDK and CDR2 SYGVNS. CDR3: CASSASTSQYF.

The chain carries TRBV5-1 and TRBJ1-6. The CDR3 has 15 residues. Germline values: CDR1 SGHRS, CDR2 YFSETQ. CDR3 residues: CASSLELSSNSPLHF. The full variable domain, its missing parts supplied by reference TRBV5-1 and TRBJ1-6, is KAGVTQTPRYLIKTRGQQVTLSCSPISGHRSVSWYQQTPGQGLQFLFEYFSETQRNKGNFPGRFSGRQFSNSRSEMNVSTLELGDSALYLCASSLELSSNSPLHFGNGTRLTVT.

The chain joins TRBV4-2 to TRBJ2-1; the TCRdb D gene call, TRBD2, has no DNA to confirm it. Germline V gene lookup returns CDR1 LGHNA and CDR2 YNFKEQ. There are 14 residues in the CDR3. The chain's CDR3 is CASSQVERRDEQFF.

CDR3 sequence reads: CASSHPGLAALWVGTQYF. This sequence joins TRBV7-8 and TRBJ2-5; without DNA, the TCRdb call of TRBD2 cannot be checked. CDR1 and CDR2 (germline): SGHVS, FQNEAQ. The CDR3 runs 18 residues.

The chain has TRBV19 and TRBJ1-2; absent DNA, TCRdb's TRBD1 call cannot be checked. The V gene's germline CDR1 is LNHDA and CDR2 SQIVND (reference sequence). The length of the CDR3 is 15 residues. The CDR3 here is CASSIVGTRIDGYTF. Looking up the rest from reference TRBV19 and TRBJ1-2 gives the full variable domain: DGGITQSPKYLFRKEGQNVTLSCEQNLNHDAMYWYRQDPGQGLRLIYYSQIVNDFQKGDIAEGYSVSREKKESFPLTVTSAQKNPTAFYLCASSIVGTRIDGYTFGSGTRLTVV.

The chain joins TRBV7-9 to TRBJ2-4; the D gene TCRdb calls, TRBD1, cannot be checked with no DNA. This CDR3 region has 14 residues. CDR1 and CDR2 (germline): SEHNR, FQNEAQ (reference sequence). CDR3 in amino acids: CASSTGGAKNIQYF.

The chain recombines TRBV24-1 with TRBJ2-1. CDR3 size: 13 residues. CDR1 is KGHDR and CDR2 is SFDVKD in the germline V gene. The CDR3 sequence: CATSDYRHLKQFF.

The chain recombines TRBV3-1 with TRBJ2-7; there is no DNA to check the TCRdb D call of TRBD2. CDR1 and CDR2 (germline): LGHDT, YNNKEL (reference sequence). This CDR3 has 16 amino acids. The CDR3 here is CASSQVGRRGTYEQYF.

The chain carries TRBV6-2 or TRBV6-3 and TRBJ1-1. The length of the CDR3 is 18 residues. The germline V gene has CDR1 MNHEY and CDR2 SVGEGT. The CDR3 reads CASSYRGRLRREGTEAFF.

This sequence joins TRBV20-1 and TRBJ1-5; TCRdb picks TRBD1, but there is no DNA to check that call. The germline gives CDR1 DFQATT, CDR2 SNEGSKA (reference sequence). CDR3 length: 12 amino acids. The CDR3 region is CSARRSLGPQHF.

CDR3 protein: CASSQAGLGYDGYTF. V usage is TRBV14 and J usage is TRBJ1-2. CDR3 length equals 15 residues. In germline, CDR1 is SGHDN, CDR2 FVKESK.

This rearrangement joins TRBV20-1 to TRBJ1-4; TCRdb's D call, TRBD1, is unchecked because there is no DNA. This CDR3 spans 17 amino acids. CDR1 and CDR2 from the germline V gene are DFQATT and SNEGSKA (reference sequence). This CDR3 is CSAPGTGAPATNEKLFF.

The V gene is TRBV14, the J gene TRBJ2-5; checking the TCRdb D call of TRBD1 is not possible without DNA. Germline-derived CDR1 and CDR2 are SGHDN and FVKESK. The CDR3 loop spans 16 amino acids. CDR3 sequence reads: CASSQFRTGSKETQYF. Full variable domain (rest looked up from reference TRBV14 and TRBJ2-5): EAGVTQFPSHSVIEKGQTVTLRCDPISGHDNLYWYRRVMGKEIKFLLHFVKESKQDESGMPNNRFLAERTGGTYSTLKVQPAELEDSGVYFCASSQFRTGSKETQYFGPGTRLLVL.

This chain joins TRBV7-2 and TRBJ2-3; TCRdb lists TRBD1, though no DNA is available to test this call. The CDR3 length is 17 residues. Germline CDR1 SGHTA, CDR2 FQGNSA. The CDR3 spells CASSLGSRAGDTDTQYF.

The gene calls are TRBV7-9 and TRBJ2-7; TCRdb's D call of TRBD1 is untestable without DNA. CDR1 SEHNR and CDR2 FQNEAQ come from the germline V gene (reference sequence). This CDR3 region has 16 residues. The CDR3 sequence is CASSRITGTRPIEQYF.

The genes are TRBV12-3 or TRBV12-4 and TRBJ2-6; TCRdb selects TRBD1, and the lack of DNA leaves this call unchecked. This CDR3 spans 18 amino acids. CDR3 loop: CASSLGGRVSPGANVLTF.

The chain is built from TRBV6-4 and TRBJ1-2; TCRdb's assignment of TRBD1 cannot be checked, as there is no DNA. The CDR3 extends over 14 amino acids. Per the germline V gene, CDR1 is MRHNA and CDR2 is SNTAGT. CDR3 amino acids: CASSVEAGVYGYTF.

The chain uses TRBV20-1 and TRBJ1-2. CDR3 length: 14 residues. CDR1 is DFQATT, CDR2 SNEGSKA, per germline (reference sequence). The CDR3 sequence is CSASLPTASYGYTF.

The chain couples TRBV11-2 to TRBJ2-5; the D call of TRBD2 rests on TCRdb alone, since no DNA is present to check it. This CDR3 region has 14 residues. Germline values: CDR1 SGHAT, CDR2 FQNNGV. The CDR3 is CASSLEQLVETQYF.